This entry is about one T cell receptor (beta chain). The entry originates in a study of blood T cell repertoires in COVID-19. The wider study: Donors in the United States, Italy and Spain gave samples during acute or convalescent COVID-19.

In the authors' methods: Amplification with reference gene primers provided the estimates of nucleated cell counts. Clones were read by immunoSEQ multiplex PCR, and TCRdb kept only the in-frame ones, dropping some. The DNA was the basis for D and trimming; V, J and clone size are from that table. The sample lists about 110,000 clones; approximately 81% were seen once. The CDR3 covers 14 residues. Germline V gene lookup returns CDR1 MDHEN and CDR2 SYDVKM. Trimming shortened V by 3 bases and J by 2 bases, and 8 bases separated the two germline ends. The source of this sequence is a man aged 35-49 years with acute or convalescent COVID-19. The rearrangement links TRBV28 to TRBJ1-3; D is unresolved. The sequenced sample was peripheral blood. The CDR3 region has the DNA TGTGCCAGCAGTTTTCGGGTTCCTGGAAACACCATATATTTT. Its translation is CASSFRVPGNTIYF.